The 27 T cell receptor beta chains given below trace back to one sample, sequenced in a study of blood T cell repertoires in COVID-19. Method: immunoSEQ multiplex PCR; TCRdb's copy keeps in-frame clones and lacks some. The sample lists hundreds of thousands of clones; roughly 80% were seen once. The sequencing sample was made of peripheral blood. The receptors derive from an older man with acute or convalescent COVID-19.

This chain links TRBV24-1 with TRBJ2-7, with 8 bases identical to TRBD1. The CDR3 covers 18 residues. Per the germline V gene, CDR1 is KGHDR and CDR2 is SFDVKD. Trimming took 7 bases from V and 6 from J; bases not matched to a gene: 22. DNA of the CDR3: TGTGCCACCAGCGTAAAGCGCCTGCCTTACACAGGGGGGAGCGAGCAGTACTTC. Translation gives CATSVKRLPYTGGSEQYF.

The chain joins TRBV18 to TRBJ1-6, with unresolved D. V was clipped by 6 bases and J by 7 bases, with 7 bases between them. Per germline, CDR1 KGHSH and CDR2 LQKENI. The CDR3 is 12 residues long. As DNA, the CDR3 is TGTGCCAGCTCCACAGCAAATTCACCCCTCCACTTT. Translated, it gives CASSTANSPLHF.

The CDR3 here is CASSLAGQGINTQYF. The CDR3 coding sequence is TGTGCCAGCAGCTTAGCGGGACAGGGCATAAATACGCAGTATTTT. This rearrangement joins TRBV7-2 to TRBJ2-3, with 9 bases matching TRBD1. CDR1 is SGHTA and CDR2 is FQGNSA in the germline V gene. The J segment lost 7 bases and the V segment lost 0 bases, leaving 5 bases of the junction unmatched. CDR3 size: 15 residues. Looking up the rest from reference TRBV7-2 and TRBJ2-3 gives the full variable domain: GAGVSQSPSNKVTEKGKDVELRCDPISGHTALYWYRQSLGQGLEFLIYFQGNSAPDKSGLPSDRFSAERTGGSVSTLTIQRTQQEDSAVYLCASSLAGQGINTQYFGPGTRLTVL.

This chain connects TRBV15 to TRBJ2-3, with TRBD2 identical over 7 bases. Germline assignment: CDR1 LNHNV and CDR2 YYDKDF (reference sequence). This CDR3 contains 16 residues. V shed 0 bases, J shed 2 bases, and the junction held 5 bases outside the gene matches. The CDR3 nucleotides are TGTGCCACCAGCAGAGATATCGGGGGGATCACAGATACGCAGTATTTT. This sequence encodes CATSRDIGGITDTQYF.

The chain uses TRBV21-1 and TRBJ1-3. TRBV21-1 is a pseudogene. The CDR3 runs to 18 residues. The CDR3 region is CASSKLGGESDSGNTIYF. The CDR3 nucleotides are TGTGCCAGCAGCAAACTGGGGGGAGAATCGGACTCTGGAAACACCATATATTTT.

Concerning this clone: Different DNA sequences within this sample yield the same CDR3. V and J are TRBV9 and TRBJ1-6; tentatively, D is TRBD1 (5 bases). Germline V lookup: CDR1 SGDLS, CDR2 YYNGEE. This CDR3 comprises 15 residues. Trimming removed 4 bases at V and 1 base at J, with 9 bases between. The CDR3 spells CASSPGGSYNSPLHF. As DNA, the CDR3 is TGTGCCAGCAGCCCCGGGGGTTCCTATAATTCACCCCTCCACTTT. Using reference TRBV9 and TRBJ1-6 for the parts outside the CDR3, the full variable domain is DSGVTQTPKHLITATGQRVTLRCSPRSGDLSVYWYQQSLDQGLQFLIQYYNGEERAKGNILERFSAQQFPDLHSELNLSSLELGDSALYFCASSPGGSYNSPLHFGNGTRLTVT.

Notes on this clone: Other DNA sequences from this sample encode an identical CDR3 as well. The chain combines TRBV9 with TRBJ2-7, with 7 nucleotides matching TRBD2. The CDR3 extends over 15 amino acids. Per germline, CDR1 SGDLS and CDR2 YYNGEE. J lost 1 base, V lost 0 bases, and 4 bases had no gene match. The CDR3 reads CASSVGPSGSYEQYF. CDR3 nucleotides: TGTGCCAGCAGCGTAGGTCCTAGCGGTTCCTACGAGCAGTACTTC.

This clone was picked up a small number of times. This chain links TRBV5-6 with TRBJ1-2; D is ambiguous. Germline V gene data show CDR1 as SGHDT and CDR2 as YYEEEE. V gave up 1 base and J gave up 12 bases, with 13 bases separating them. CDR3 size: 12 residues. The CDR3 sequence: CASSLREISDTF. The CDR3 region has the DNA TGTGCCAGCAGCTTGCGGGAGATCTCCGACACCTTC.

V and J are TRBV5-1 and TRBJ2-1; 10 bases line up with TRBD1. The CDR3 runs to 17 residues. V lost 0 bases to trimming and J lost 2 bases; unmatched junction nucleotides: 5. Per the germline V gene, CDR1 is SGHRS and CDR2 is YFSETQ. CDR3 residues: CASSLAPGTGAYNEQFF. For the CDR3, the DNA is TGCGCCAGCAGCTTGGCCCCCGGGACAGGGGCCTACAATGAGCAGTTCTTC.

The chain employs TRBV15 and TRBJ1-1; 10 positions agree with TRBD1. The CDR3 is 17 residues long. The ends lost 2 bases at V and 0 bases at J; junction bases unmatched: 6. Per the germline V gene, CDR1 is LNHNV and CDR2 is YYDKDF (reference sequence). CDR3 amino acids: CATSRWDRGLLNTEAFF. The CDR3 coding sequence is TGTGCCACCAGCAGATGGGACAGGGGACTTCTGAACACTGAAGCTTTCTTT.

CDR3 sequence reads: CASSLKTGSFSSTDTQYF. The CDR3 DNA is TGTGCCAGCAGTTTAAAAACAGGGTCATTTTCTAGCACAGATACGCAGTATTTT. The chain carries TRBV27 and TRBJ2-3; TRBD1 might be the D (6 bases). Germline CDR1 is MNHEY and CDR2 is SMNVEV (reference sequence). The V end was cut by 2 bases, the J end by 0 bases, with 18 bases between. The CDR3 spans 18 residues.

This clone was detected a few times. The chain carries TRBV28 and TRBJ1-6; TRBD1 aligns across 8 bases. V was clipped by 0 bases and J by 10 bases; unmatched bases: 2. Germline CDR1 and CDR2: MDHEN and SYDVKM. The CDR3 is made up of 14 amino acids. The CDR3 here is CASSLWTGESPLHF. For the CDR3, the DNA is TGTGCCAGCAGTTTATGGACAGGGGAATCACCCCTCCACTTT.

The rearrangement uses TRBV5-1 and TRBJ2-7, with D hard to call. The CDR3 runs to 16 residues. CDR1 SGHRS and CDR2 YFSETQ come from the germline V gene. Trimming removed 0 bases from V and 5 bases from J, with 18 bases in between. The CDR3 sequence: CASSLAPSLGQDEQYF. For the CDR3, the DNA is TGCGCCAGCAGCTTGGCCCCATCTTTGGGCCAGGACGAGCAGTACTTC.

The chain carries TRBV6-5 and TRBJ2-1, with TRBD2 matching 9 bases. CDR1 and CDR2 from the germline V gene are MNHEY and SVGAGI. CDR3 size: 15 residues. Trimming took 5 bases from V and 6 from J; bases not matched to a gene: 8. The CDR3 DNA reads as TGTGCCAGCAGTCATACTAGCGGGTCTTTCAATGAGCAGTTCTTC. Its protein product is CASSHTSGSFNEQFF.

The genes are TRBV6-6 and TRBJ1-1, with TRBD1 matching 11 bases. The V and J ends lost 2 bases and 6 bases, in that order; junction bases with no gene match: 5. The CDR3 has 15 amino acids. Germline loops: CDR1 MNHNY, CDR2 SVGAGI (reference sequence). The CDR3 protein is CASSYPGQGGPEAFF. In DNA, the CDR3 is TGTGCCAGCAGTTACCCGGGACAGGGGGGTCCTGAAGCTTTCTTT.

The CDR3 coding sequence is TGTGCCTGGAGTCCCCGACTAGCGGATCGGGAGACCCAGTACTTC. Protein: CAWSPRLADRETQYF. The chain employs TRBV30 and TRBJ2-5, with TRBD2 identical over 9 bases. Germline trimming cut 2 bases from V and 5 bases from J; bases unmatched to any gene: 9. CDR3 length: 15 amino acids. Germline lookup yields CDR1 GTSNPN and CDR2 SVGIG (reference sequence).

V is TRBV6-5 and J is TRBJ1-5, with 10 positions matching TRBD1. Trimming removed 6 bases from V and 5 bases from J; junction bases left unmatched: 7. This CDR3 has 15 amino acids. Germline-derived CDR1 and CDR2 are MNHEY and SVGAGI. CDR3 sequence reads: CASRDGQGVYQPQHF. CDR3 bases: TGTGCCAGCAGAGACGGACAGGGGGTGTATCAGCCCCAGCATTTT.

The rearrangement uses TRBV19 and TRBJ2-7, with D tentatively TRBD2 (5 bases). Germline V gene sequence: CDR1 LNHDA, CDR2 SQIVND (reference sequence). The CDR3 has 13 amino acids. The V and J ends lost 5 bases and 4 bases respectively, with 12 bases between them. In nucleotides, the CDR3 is TGTGCCAGTAGTTCCTTGAGAGGGTACGAGCAGTACTTC. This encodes CASSSLRGYEQYF.

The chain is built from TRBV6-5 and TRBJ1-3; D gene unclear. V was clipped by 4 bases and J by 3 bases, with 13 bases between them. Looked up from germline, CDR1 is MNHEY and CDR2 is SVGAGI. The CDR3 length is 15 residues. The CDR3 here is CASSSQIGSGNTIYF. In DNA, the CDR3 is TGTGCCAGCAGTTCCCAGATAGGGAGTGGAAACACCATATATTTT.

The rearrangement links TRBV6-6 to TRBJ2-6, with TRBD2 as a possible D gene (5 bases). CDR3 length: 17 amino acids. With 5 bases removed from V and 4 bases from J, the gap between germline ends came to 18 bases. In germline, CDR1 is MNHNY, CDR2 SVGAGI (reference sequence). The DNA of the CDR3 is TGTGCCAGCAGTCCCCCGGCAGCCACGGGGGGGGCCAACGTCCTGACTTTC. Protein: CASSPPAATGGANVLTF.

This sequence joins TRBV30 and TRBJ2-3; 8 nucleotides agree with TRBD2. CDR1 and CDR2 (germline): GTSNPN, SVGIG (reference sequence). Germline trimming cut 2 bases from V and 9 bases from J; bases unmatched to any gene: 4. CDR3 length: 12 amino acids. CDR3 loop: CAWSHVAGTQYF. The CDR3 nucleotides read TGTGCCTGGAGTCACGTAGCGGGAACGCAGTATTTT.

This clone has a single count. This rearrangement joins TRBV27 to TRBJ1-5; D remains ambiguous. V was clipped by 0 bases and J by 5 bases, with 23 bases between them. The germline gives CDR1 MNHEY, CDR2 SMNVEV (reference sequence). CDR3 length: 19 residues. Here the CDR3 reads CASSLSFLGGPFPHQPQHF. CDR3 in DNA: TGTGCCAGCAGTTTATCGTTCCTGGGAGGACCCTTCCCCCATCAGCCCCAGCATTTT.

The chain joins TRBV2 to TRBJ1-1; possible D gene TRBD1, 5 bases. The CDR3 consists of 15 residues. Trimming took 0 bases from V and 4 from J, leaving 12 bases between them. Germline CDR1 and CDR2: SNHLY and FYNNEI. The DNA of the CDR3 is TGTGCCAGCAGTGAAGCGGAGGGGATCGGCACTGAAGCTTTCTTT. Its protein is CASSEAEGIGTEAFF.

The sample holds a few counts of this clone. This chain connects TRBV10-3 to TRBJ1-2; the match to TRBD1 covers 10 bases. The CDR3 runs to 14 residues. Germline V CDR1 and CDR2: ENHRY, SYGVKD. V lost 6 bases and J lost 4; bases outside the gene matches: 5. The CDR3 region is CAIRGTGDPYGYTF. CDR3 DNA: TGTGCCATCAGAGGGACAGGGGACCCCTATGGCTACACCTTC.

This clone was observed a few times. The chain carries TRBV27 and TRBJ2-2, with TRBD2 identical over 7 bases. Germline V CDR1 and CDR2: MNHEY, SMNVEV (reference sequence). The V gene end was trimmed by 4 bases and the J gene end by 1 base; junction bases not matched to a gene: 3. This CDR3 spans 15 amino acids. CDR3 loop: CASSWGGVNTGELFF. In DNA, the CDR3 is TGTGCCAGCAGTTGGGGGGGGGTGAACACCGGGGAGCTGTTTTTT.

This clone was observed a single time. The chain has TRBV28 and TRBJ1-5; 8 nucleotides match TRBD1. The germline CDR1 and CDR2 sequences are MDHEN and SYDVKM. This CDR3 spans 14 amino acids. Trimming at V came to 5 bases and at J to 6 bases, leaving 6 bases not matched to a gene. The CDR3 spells CASSPSTGAQPQHF. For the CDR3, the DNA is TGTGCCAGCAGTCCCTCGACAGGGGCTCAGCCCCAGCATTTT.

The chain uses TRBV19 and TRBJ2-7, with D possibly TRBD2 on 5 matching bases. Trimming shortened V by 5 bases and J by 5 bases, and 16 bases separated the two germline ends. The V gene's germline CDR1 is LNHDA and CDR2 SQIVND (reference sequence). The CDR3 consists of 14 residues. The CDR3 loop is CASSWRAVGDEQYF. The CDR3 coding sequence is TGTGCCAGTAGTTGGCGCGCCGTCGGGGACGAGCAGTACTTC.